These 8 T cell receptor beta chains were all obtained from the same sample, sequenced in a study of T cell repertoires in cytomegalovirus infection. TCRdb itself ran the reads through MiXCR, one entry per CDR3 protein. The sample yields approximately 290,000 distinct CDR3 sequences, about 25% seen once. The sequenced sample consisted of PBMCs. Every receptor here comes from a human donor in good health (CMV status not recorded). Some clones in this sample may be carry-over from other donors' samples.

CDR3 loop: CASSYLRPGANVLTF. The CDR3 DNA reads as TGTGCCAGCAGTTACCTGCGGCCTGGGGCCAACGTCCTGACTTTC. This chain links TRBV6-5 with TRBJ2-6, with D hard to call. The CDR3 consists of 15 residues. V lost 2 bases, J lost 2 bases, and 7 bases lay in between. Germline assignment: CDR1 MNHEY and CDR2 SVGAGI.

This chain uses TRBV6-5 with TRBJ1-1, with a weak D call TRBD1 (5 bases). The length of the CDR3 is 14 residues. Between the trimmed V and J ends, which lost 7 bases and 1 base, there was a span of 13 bases. The germline gives CDR1 MNHEY, CDR2 SVGAGI. CDR3 amino acids: CASTVGAPNTEAFF. In nucleotides, the CDR3 is TGTGCCAGCACTGTCGGGGCACCGAACACTGAAGCTTTCTTT.

This clonotype was seen a handful of times. The gene calls are TRBV24-1 and TRBJ2-1, with 7 nucleotides matching TRBD2. The length of the CDR3 is 15 residues. Germline CDR1 and CDR2: KGHDR and SFDVKD. With 2 bases clipped from V and 4 bases from J, the junction kept 4 bases outside the gene matches. Here the CDR3 DNA reads TGTGCCACCAGTGATTCGCGGGGGAATTACAATGAGCAGTTCTTC. This codes for CATSDSRGNYNEQFF.

This clonotype was detected ten times or more. This rearrangement joins TRBV7-2 to TRBJ2-2; D is unresolved. The V gene's germline CDR1 is SGHTA and CDR2 FQGNSA. The CDR3 is 12 residues long. Between the trimmed V and J ends, which lost 6 bases and 1 base, there was a span of 3 bases. This CDR3 reads CASRRNTGELFF. The CDR3 region has the DNA TGTGCCAGCAGGAGGAACACCGGGGAGCTGTTTTTT.

This clonotype was seen only a few times. V usage is TRBV19 and J usage is TRBJ1-1; D not certain. Deletions cut 1 base from V and 8 bases from J, with 11 bases between. The CDR3 runs 13 residues. Germline V CDR1 and CDR2: LNHDA, SQIVND (reference sequence). The CDR3 DNA follows: TGTGCCAGTAGTATAGTTAAGGGTTCCGAAGCTTTCTTT. Encoded protein: CASSIVKGSEAFF.

This clonotype was seen at least ten times. This chain connects TRBV5-4 to TRBJ1-2; D might be TRBD1 (5 bases). The CDR3 extends over 14 amino acids. V shed 4 bases and J shed 3 bases, with 13 bases lying between them. Germline CDR1 reads SGHNT; CDR2 reads YYREEE (reference sequence). Written as DNA, the CDR3 is TGTGCCAGCAGCCCTACAGGATCCTACTATGGCTACACCTTC. Protein sequence: CASSPTGSYYGYTF.

This clonotype was counted many times. The genes are TRBV7-8 and TRBJ1-5; TRBD1 aligns across 7 bases. V lost 1 base to trimming and J lost 11 bases; unmatched junction nucleotides: 5. The CDR3 covers 13 residues. Germline loops: CDR1 SGHVS, CDR2 FQNEAQ. CDR3 sequence: CASSLDNRGSQHF. CDR3 sequence (DNA): TGTGCCAGCAGCTTAGACAACAGGGGTTCCCAGCATTTT.

This rearrangement joins TRBV18 to TRBJ2-1, with no clear D. Trimming left V 8 bases short and J 4 bases short, with 6 bases between. The CDR3 has 11 amino acids. Germline assignment: CDR1 KGHSH and CDR2 LQKENI. The CDR3 bases are TGTGCCAGCGACGAATACAATGAGCAGTTCTTC. Protein product: CASDEYNEQFF.